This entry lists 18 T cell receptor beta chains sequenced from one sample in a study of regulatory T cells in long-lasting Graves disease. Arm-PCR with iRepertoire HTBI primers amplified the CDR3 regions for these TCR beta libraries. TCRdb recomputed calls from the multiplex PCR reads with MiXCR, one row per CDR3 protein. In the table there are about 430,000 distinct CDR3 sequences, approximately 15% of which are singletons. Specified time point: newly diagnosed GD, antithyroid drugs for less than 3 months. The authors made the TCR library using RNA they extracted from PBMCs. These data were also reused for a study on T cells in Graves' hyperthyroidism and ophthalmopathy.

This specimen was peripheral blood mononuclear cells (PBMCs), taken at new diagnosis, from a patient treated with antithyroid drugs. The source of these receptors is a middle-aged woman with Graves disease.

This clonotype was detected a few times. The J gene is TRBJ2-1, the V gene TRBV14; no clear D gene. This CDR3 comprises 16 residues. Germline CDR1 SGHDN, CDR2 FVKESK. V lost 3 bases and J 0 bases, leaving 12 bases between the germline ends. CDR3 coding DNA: TGTGCCAGCAGCCAGAGATCCGCGAGCTCCTACAATGAGCAGTTCTTC. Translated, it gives CASSQRSASSYNEQFF. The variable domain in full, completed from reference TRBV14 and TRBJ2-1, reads EAGVTQFPSHSVIEKGQTVTLRCDPISGHDNLYWYRRVMGKEIKFLLHFVKESKQDESGMPNNRFLAERTGGTYSTLKVQPAELEDSGVYFCASSQRSASSYNEQFFGPGTRLTVL.

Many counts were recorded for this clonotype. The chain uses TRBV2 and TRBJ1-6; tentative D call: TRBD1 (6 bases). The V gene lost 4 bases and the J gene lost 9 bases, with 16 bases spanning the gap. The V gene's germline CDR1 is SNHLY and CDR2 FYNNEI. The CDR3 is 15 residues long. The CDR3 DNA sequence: TGTGCCAGCAGTGGCGACAGGAGCCGCGGTTCACCCCTCCACTTT. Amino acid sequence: CASSGDRSRGSPLHF.

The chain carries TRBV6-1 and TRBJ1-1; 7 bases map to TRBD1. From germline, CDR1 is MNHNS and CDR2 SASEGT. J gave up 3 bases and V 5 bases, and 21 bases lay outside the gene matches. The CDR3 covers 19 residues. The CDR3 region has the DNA TGTGCCAGCAGTCCATCCTCGATGTTACAGGGGAAGTCGGACACTGAAGCTTTCTTT. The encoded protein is CASSPSSMLQGKSDTEAFF.

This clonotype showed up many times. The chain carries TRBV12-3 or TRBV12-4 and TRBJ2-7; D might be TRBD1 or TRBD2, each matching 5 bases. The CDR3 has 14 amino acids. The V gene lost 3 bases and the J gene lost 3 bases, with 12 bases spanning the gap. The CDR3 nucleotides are TGTGCCAGCAGTTTTGGGGGATACTTCTACGAGCAGTACTTC. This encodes CASSFGGYFYEQYF.

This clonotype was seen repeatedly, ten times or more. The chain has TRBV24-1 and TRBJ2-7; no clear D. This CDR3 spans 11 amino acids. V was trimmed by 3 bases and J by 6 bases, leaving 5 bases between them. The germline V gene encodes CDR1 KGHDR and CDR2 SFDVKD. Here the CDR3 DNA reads TGTGCCACCAGTGATGCGCGCGAGCAGTACTTC. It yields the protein CATSDAREQYF.

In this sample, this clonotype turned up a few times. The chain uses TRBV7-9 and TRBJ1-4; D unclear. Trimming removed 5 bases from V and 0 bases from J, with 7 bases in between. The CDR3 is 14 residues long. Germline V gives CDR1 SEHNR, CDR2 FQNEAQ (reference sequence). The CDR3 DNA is TGTGCCAGCAGCCGGGAATCAACTAATGAAAAACTGTTTTTT. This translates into CASSRESTNEKLFF.

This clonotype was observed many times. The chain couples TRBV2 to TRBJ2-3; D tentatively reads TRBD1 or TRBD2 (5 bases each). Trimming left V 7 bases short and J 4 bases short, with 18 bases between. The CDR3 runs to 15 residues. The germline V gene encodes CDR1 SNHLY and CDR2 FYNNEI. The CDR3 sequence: CASKARAWGADTQYF. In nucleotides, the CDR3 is TGTGCCAGCAAAGCGAGGGCCTGGGGCGCAGATACGCAGTATTTT.

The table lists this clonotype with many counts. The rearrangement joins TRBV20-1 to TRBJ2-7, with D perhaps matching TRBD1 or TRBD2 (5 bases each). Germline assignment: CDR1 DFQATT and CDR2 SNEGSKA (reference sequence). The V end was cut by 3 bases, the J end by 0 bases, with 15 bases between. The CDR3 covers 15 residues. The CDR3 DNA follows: TGCAGTGCTAGTGGGGGTTGGGGAGACTCCTACGAGCAGTACTTC. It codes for CSASGGWGDSYEQYF.

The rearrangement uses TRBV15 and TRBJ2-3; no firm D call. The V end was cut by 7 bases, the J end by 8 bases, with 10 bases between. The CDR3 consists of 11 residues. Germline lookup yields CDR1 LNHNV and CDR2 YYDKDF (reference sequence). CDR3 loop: CATTDLATQYF. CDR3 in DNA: TGTGCCACCACCGACCTCGCTACGCAGTATTTT. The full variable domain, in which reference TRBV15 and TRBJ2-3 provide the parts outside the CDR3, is DAMVIQNPRYQVTQFGKPVTLSCSQTLNHNVMYWYQQKSSQAPKLLFHYYDKDFNNEADTPDNFQSRRPNTSFCFLDIRSPGLGDTAMYLCATTDLATQYFGPGTRLTVL.

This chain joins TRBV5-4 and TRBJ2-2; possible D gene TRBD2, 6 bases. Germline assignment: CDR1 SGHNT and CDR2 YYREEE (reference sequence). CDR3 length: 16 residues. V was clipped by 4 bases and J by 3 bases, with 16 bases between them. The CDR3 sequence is CASSRGGAKDTGELFF. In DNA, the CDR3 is TGTGCCAGCAGCCGAGGCGGGGCCAAGGACACCGGGGAGCTGTTTTTT.

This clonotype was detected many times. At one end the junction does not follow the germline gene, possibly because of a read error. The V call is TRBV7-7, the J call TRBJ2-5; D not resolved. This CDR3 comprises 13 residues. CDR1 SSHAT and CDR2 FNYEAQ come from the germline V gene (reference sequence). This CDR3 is CASSSSYQETQYF. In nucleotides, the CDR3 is TGTGCTAGCAGCTCCAGCTACCAAGAGACCCAGTACTTC.

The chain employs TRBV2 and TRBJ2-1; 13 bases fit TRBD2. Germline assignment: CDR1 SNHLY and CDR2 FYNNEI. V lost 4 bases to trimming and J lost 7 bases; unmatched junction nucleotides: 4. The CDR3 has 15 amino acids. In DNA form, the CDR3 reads TGTGCCAGCAGTGGAGAGGGACTAGCGGGGAATGAGCAGTTCTTC. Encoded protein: CASSGEGLAGNEQFF.

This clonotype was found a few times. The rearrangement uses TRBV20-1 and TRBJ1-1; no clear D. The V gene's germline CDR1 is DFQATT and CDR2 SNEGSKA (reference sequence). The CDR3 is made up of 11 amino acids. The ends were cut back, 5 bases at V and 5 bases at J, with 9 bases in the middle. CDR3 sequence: CSALLRTEAFF. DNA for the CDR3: TGCAGTGCTCTACTGAGGACTGAAGCTTTCTTT.

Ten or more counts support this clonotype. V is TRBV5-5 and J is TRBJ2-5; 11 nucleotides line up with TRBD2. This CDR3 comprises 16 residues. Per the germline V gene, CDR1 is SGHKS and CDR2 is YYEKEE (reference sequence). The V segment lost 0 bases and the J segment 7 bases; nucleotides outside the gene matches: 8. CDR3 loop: CASSLVGLAELTTQYF. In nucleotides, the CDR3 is TGTGCCAGCAGCTTGGTGGGACTAGCGGAGCTAACGACCCAGTACTTC.

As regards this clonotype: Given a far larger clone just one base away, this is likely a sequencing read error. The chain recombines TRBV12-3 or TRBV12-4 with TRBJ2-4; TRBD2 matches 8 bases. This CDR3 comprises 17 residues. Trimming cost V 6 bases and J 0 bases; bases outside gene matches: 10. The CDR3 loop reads CASSHAGGLLAKNIQYF. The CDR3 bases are TGTGCCAGCAGCCACGCGGGAGGCCTTCTAGCCAAAAACATTCAGTACTTC.

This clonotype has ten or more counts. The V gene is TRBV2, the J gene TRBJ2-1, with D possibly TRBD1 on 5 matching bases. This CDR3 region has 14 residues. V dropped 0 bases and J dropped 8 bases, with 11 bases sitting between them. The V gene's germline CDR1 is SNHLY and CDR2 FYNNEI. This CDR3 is CASSEALQGDEQFF. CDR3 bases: TGTGCCAGCAGTGAAGCGCTTCAAGGGGATGAGCAGTTCTTC.

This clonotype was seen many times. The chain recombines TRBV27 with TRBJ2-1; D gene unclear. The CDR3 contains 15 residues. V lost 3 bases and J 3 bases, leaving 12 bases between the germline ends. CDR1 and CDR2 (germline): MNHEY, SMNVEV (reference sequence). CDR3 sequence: CASSFREPNYNEQFF. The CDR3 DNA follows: TGTGCCAGCAGTTTTCGCGAGCCTAACTACAATGAGCAGTTCTTC.

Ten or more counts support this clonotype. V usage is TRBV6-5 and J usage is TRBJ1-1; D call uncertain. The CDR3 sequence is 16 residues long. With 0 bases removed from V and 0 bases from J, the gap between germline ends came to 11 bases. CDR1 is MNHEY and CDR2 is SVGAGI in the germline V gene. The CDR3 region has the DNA TGTGCCAGCAGTTACTCTATTGGTAGGATGAACACTGAAGCTTTCTTT. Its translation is CASSYSIGRMNTEAFF.